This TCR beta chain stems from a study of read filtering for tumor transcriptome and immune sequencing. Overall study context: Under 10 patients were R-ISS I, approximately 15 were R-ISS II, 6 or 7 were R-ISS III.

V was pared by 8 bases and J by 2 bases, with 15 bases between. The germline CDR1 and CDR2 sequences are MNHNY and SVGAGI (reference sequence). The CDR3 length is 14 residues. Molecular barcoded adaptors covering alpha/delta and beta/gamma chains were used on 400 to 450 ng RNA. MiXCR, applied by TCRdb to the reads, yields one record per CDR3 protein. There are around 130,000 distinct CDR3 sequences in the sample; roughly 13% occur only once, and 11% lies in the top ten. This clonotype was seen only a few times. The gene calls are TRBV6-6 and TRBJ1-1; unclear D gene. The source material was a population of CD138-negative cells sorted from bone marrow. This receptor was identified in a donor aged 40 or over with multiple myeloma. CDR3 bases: TGTGCCAGCCGCCCTGGCCTAATTAACACTGAAGCTTTCTTT. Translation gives CASRPGLINTEAFF.